This passage covers 9 T cell receptor beta chains from one sample sequenced in a study of identical twins. One entry per CDR3 protein, called by TCRdb with MiXCR from the 5' RACE reads. The sample carries 220,000 or so distinct CDR3 sequences, roughly 7% recorded once. This sample was also put to use in a study of yellow fever vaccine responses in identical twins.

The sequencing sample was made of memory (CD45RO+) T cells sorted from blood. These TCRs come from a woman under 30 in good health.

This clonotype was seen more than once but under ten times. The chain joins TRBV11-3 to TRBJ2-3; 12 bases map to TRBD2. The CDR3 is 13 amino acids. Losses at the gene ends were 5 bases for V and 9 bases for J; bases not matched to a gene: 3. From germline, CDR1 is SGHNT and CDR2 YENEEA. The CDR3 region has the DNA TGTGCCAGCAGCCGTGGGACTAGCGGGACGCAGTATTTT. Translated: CASSRGTSGTQYF. The full variable domain, its missing parts supplied by reference TRBV11-3 and TRBJ2-3, is EAGVVQSPRYKIIEKKQPVAFWCNPISGHNTLYWYLQNLGQGPELLIRYENEEAVDDSQLPKDRFSAERLKGVDSTLKIQPAELGDSAVYLCASSRGTSGTQYFGPGTRLTVL.

This clonotype was observed a few times. The chain carries TRBV12-3 or TRBV12-4 and TRBJ2-6, with no clear D. V dropped 3 bases and J dropped 0 bases, with 9 bases sitting between them. This CDR3 is built from 16 residues. The CDR3 reads CASSLMVLSGANVLTF. The CDR3 nucleotides read TGTGCCAGCAGTTTGATGGTCCTCTCTGGGGCCAACGTCCTGACTTTC.

Many counts were recorded for this clonotype. This chain joins TRBV5-1 and TRBJ2-1; D remains unclear. This CDR3 region has 16 residues. Per the germline V gene, CDR1 is SGHRS and CDR2 is YFSETQ. V was trimmed by 1 base and J by 8 bases, leaving 19 bases between them. The CDR3 DNA is TGCGCCAGCAGCTTGCTGAATCTCGGTGGAAGAGATGAGCAGTTCTTC. It yields the protein CASSLLNLGGRDEQFF. Using reference TRBV5-1 and TRBJ2-1 for the parts outside the CDR3, the full variable domain is KAGVTQTPRYLIKTRGQQVTLSCSPISGHRSVSWYQQTPGQGLQFLFEYFSETQRNKGNFPGRFSGRQFSNSRSEMNVSTLELGDSALYLCASSLLNLGGRDEQFFGPGTRLTVL.

The table lists this clonotype with many counts. This chain joins TRBV5-1 and TRBJ2-5; 11 bases are a match to TRBD2. J was trimmed by 4 bases and V by 6 bases; bases with no gene match: 8. CDR3 length: 15 amino acids. The germline gives CDR1 SGHRS, CDR2 YFSETQ. The CDR3, as DNA: TGCGCCAGCAAATCACTAGCGGGAGCGGGAGAGACCCAGTACTTC. Translating it yields CASKSLAGAGETQYF. The full variable domain, rest sourced from reference TRBV5-1 and TRBJ2-5, is KAGVTQTPRYLIKTRGQQVTLSCSPISGHRSVSWYQQTPGQGLQFLFEYFSETQRNKGNFPGRFSGRQFSNSRSEMNVSTLELGDSALYLCASKSLAGAGETQYFGPGTRLLVL.

This chain links TRBV5-1 with TRBJ1-5, with D tentatively TRBD1 (5 bases). The CDR3 has 14 amino acids. V lost 3 bases, J lost 10 bases, and 17 bases lay in between. Germline CDR1 reads SGHRS; CDR2 reads YFSETQ. The CDR3, as DNA: TGCGCCAGCAGCTCCGACGACAGCCAAGAACCCCAGCATTTT. This gives the protein CASSSDDSQEPQHF.

J is TRBJ2-7 and V is TRBV5-6; D gene unclear. The CDR3 consists of 14 residues. Deletions cut 0 bases from V and 3 bases from J, with 10 bases between. Germline V lookup: CDR1 SGHDT, CDR2 YYEEEE. DNA for the CDR3: TGTGCCAGCAGCTTGGACCGATCCAACTACGAGCAGTACTTC. It specifies CASSLDRSNYEQYF.

This clonotype appeared a few times. The chain carries TRBV28 and TRBJ2-5, with TRBD1 matching over 8 bases. There are 15 residues in the CDR3. Trimming at V came to 5 bases and at J to 3 bases, leaving 8 bases not matched to a gene. Per the germline V gene, CDR1 is MDHEN and CDR2 is SYDVKM. In DNA, the CDR3 is TGTGCCAGCAGTACCGAAAGACAGGGGAAAGAGACCCAGTACTTC. This translates into CASSTERQGKETQYF.

Many counts were recorded for this clonotype. The rearrangement uses TRBV3-1 and TRBJ1-3; D is ambiguous. The germline V gene encodes CDR1 LGHDT and CDR2 YNNKEL (reference sequence). CDR3 length equals 18 residues. Trimming shortened V by 3 bases and J by 0 bases, and 18 bases separated the two germline ends. CDR3 loop: CASSHGSVSEVSGNTIYF. The CDR3 DNA is TGTGCCAGCAGCCACGGCTCGGTTTCGGAGGTCTCTGGAAACACCATATATTTT.

This clonotype was counted only a few times. This chain connects TRBV10-2 to TRBJ2-5; D remains unclear. There are 11 residues in the CDR3. Germline-derived CDR1 and CDR2 are WSHSY and SAAADI. V was pared by 9 bases and J by 1 base, with 6 bases between. Here the CDR3 reads CASQRQETQYF. In nucleotides, the CDR3 is TGCGCCAGTCAGCGCCAAGAGACCCAGTACTTC.